The 22 T cell receptor beta chains below come from one sample, sequenced in a study of T cells expressing NK-cell markers. From the 5' RACE reads, TCRdb lists one entry per CDR3 protein and no DNA. Here the sample table reports 450,000 to 600,000 distinct CDR3 sequences. The specimen was blood T cells: a sorted CD56 or NKG2C T cell subset, CD4+ or CD8+ T cells, or bulk PBMC T cells (not recorded which). The receptors were sampled from a young man in good health.

The V call is TRBV19, the J call TRBJ1-1; the D gene TCRdb calls, TRBD1, cannot be checked with no DNA. Germline V lookup: CDR1 LNHDA, CDR2 SQIVND (reference sequence). This CDR3 contains 14 residues. CDR3 sequence reads: CASSIRTENTEAFF.

This sequence joins TRBV27 and TRBJ1-2. This CDR3 is built from 16 residues. The germline V gene has CDR1 MNHEY and CDR2 SMNVEV (reference sequence). The CDR3 loop is CASSSTRLLAGHGYTF.

The chain couples TRBV27 to TRBJ1-4. CDR1 is MNHEY and CDR2 is SMNVEV in the germline V gene (reference sequence). The CDR3 loop spans 14 amino acids. The CDR3 loop is CASSLSGVGEKLFF. Drawing the rest from reference TRBV27 and TRBJ1-4, the complete variable domain is EAQVTQNPRYLITVTGKKLTVTCSQNMNHEYMSWYRQDPGLGLRQIYYSMNVEVTDKGDVPEGYKVSRKEKRNFPLILESPSPNQTSLYFCASSLSGVGEKLFFGSGTQLSVL.

This rearrangement joins TRBV4-3 to TRBJ2-1. In germline, CDR1 is LGHNA, CDR2 YSLEER. The CDR3 runs to 18 residues. CDR3 amino acids: CASSQDLTEPTTNNEQFF.

V usage is TRBV7-6 and J usage is TRBJ2-3; absent DNA, TCRdb's TRBD2 call cannot be checked. CDR1 and CDR2 from the germline V gene are SGHVS and FNYEAQ. This CDR3 is built from 15 residues. The CDR3 is CASSFTSGSADTQYF.

The rearrangement joins TRBV20-1 to TRBJ2-5; TCRdb designates TRBD2, a call that cannot be tested without DNA. The germline V gene has CDR1 DFQATT and CDR2 SNEGSKA (reference sequence). The CDR3 runs to 17 residues. CDR3 protein: CSARGWGTSGSLETQYF.

This chain connects TRBV20-1 to TRBJ2-4; the TCRdb call, TRBD1, lacks DNA for checking. CDR1 DFQATT and CDR2 SNEGSKA come from the germline V gene (reference sequence). The CDR3 covers 13 residues. The CDR3 reads CSARVGVSAIQYF.

CDR3: CASSLLGTRSNEQFF. J is TRBJ2-1 and V is TRBV7-9; absent DNA, TCRdb's TRBD2 call cannot be checked. CDR1 SEHNR and CDR2 FQNEAQ come from the germline V gene (reference sequence). This CDR3 is 15 amino acids long.

V gene TRBV11-2 combines with J gene TRBJ2-2. CDR1 is SGHAT, CDR2 FQNNGV, per germline. The CDR3 has 15 amino acids. The chain's CDR3 is CASSLDGSATGELFF.

The chain carries TRBV4-2 and TRBJ2-3; TCRdb calls TRBD1, which cannot be checked without DNA. Germline loops: CDR1 LGHNA, CDR2 YNFKEQ. CDR3 length equals 15 residues. The CDR3 reads CASSPVGGTTDTQYF.

V and J are TRBV16 and TRBJ1-5; with no DNA, the TCRdb D assignment of TRBD1 cannot be verified. Germline CDR1 and CDR2: KGHSY and FQNENV. This CDR3 region has 15 residues. CDR3 in amino acids: CASSQISGSDQPQHF.

This chain uses TRBV15 with TRBJ2-1; TCRdb's D call, TRBD1, is unchecked because there is no DNA. The CDR3 is 15 amino acids. CDR1 and CDR2 from the germline V gene are LNHNV and YYDKDF (reference sequence). CDR3 protein: CATSRVRQGGKEQFF.

The chain has TRBV4-3 and TRBJ2-1; TCRdb designates TRBD2, a call that cannot be tested without DNA. This CDR3 spans 16 amino acids. Germline V gene sequence: CDR1 LGHNA, CDR2 YSLEER. This CDR3 reads CASSQDLRLAGNEQFF.

The chain couples TRBV20-1 to TRBJ2-7; TCRdb gives TRBD2 as the D gene, but with no DNA this cannot be confirmed. This CDR3 has 17 residues. Germline CDR1 is DFQATT and CDR2 is SNEGSKA (reference sequence). This chain's CDR3 is CSATPRGPTSGSWEQYF.

The J gene is TRBJ1-5, the V gene TRBV20-1; TCRdb's D call of TRBD1 is untestable without DNA. This CDR3 region has 13 residues. Germline CDR1 reads DFQATT; CDR2 reads SNEGSKA (reference sequence). The CDR3 is CSARRPRDQPQHF.

V and J are TRBV3-1 and TRBJ2-1; TCRdb returns TRBD2, unconfirmable since there is no DNA. The CDR3 loop spans 16 amino acids. CDR1 and CDR2 from the germline V gene are LGHDT and YNNKEL (reference sequence). Here the CDR3 reads CASRGTSGTSDNEQFF.

The V call is TRBV7-2, the J call TRBJ1-4; the TCRdb call, TRBD1, lacks DNA for checking. This CDR3 region has 14 residues. Germline V gene sequence: CDR1 SGHTA, CDR2 FQGNSA. The CDR3 protein is CASSLQGIDEKLFF.

The chain links TRBV15 to TRBJ2-5. The length of the CDR3 is 13 residues. The germline V gene encodes CDR1 LNHNV and CDR2 YYDKDF (reference sequence). This CDR3 reads CATSRGSRETQYF.

V and J are TRBV10-3 and TRBJ2-7; checking the TCRdb D call of TRBD1 is not possible without DNA. Per germline, CDR1 ENHRY and CDR2 SYGVKD. The CDR3 is 14 amino acids. The CDR3 spells CAISEVDINYEQYF.

The V call is TRBV6-2 or TRBV6-3, the J call TRBJ2-1; the TCRdb D gene call, TRBD1, has no DNA to confirm it. This CDR3 is built from 17 residues. Germline CDR1 and CDR2: MNHEY and SVGEGT. This chain's CDR3 is CASSYGQGSFVYNEQFF.

V is TRBV15 and J is TRBJ2-1; TCRdb indicates TRBD1, and absent DNA this call remains unverified. The CDR3 is made up of 12 amino acids. The germline CDR1 and CDR2 sequences are LNHNV and YYDKDF (reference sequence). CDR3 region: CATSRERDREFF.

The chain recombines TRBV12-3 or TRBV12-4 with TRBJ1-2; TCRdb selects TRBD1, and the lack of DNA leaves this call unchecked. The CDR3 contains 14 residues. The CDR3 loop is CASSPWTGSRGYTF.